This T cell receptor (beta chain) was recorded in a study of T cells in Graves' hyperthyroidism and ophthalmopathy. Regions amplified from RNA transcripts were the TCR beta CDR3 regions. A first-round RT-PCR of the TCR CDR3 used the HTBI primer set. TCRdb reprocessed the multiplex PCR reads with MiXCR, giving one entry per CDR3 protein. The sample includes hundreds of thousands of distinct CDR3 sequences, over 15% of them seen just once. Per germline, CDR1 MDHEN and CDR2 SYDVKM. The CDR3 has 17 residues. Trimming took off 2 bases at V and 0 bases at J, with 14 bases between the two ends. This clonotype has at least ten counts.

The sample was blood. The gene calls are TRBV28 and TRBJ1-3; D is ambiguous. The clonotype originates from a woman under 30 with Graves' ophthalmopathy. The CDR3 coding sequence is TGTGCCAGCAGTTTACGGGAAATTTACCACTCTGGAAACACCATATATTTT. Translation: CASSLREIYHSGNTIYF.